This T cell receptor beta chain is drawn from a study of blood T cell repertoires in COVID-19. Overall study: COVID-19 samples, acute and convalescent, were from the United States, Italy and Spain.

Here immunoSEQ multiplex PCR was the method, and the copy in TCRdb shows in-frame clones only, minus some. The sample lists a few hundred thousand clones, 90% occurring once. The CDR3 is made up of 13 amino acids. Germline assignment: CDR1 MNHEY and CDR2 SVGAGI. The ends were cut back, 10 bases at V and 2 bases at J, with 15 bases in the middle. This clonotype was obtained from a woman between 55 and 75 years old with COVID-19, enrolled during active disease. V and J are TRBV6-5 and TRBJ2-7, with a possible D match to TRBD2 (7 bases). The sequenced sample was peripheral blood. CDR3 coding DNA: TGTGCCACCCCGGGGGGCAACCCCTACGAGCAGTACTTC. This translates into CATPGGNPYEQYF.